Below are 17 T cell receptor beta chains sequenced from a single sample in a study of response to subunit inactivated influenza vaccine. MiXCR, run by TCRdb on the RT-PCR reads, gives a single entry per CDR3 protein. The sample carries 860,000 or so distinct CDR3 sequences, 20% to 25% recorded once. Sequenced here: PBMCs from blood, sampled 5 days after vaccination. The receptor set was obtained from a man between 45 and 60 years old who received an inactivated influenza vaccine.

The chain recombines TRBV10-3 with TRBJ1-2; 9 nucleotides align to TRBD1. Germline lookup yields CDR1 ENHRY and CDR2 SYGVKD. The CDR3 spans 16 residues. The V segment lost 0 bases and the J segment 5 bases; nucleotides outside the gene matches: 7. The chain's CDR3 is CAISESSTGGAYGYTF. The CDR3 DNA sequence: TGTGCCATCAGTGAGTCGAGTACAGGGGGCGCGTATGGCTACACCTTC.

In its sample, this clonotype was seen a few times. V gene TRBV15 combines with J gene TRBJ1-5; D not resolved. Between the trimmed V and J ends, which lost 0 bases and 11 bases, there was a span of 17 bases. The CDR3 is 15 amino acids. Germline CDR1 reads LNHNV; CDR2 reads YYDKDF (reference sequence). Here the CDR3 DNA reads TGTGCCACCAGCAGAGATGGGCAGCCCGGCGGAGCCCAGCATTTT. The encoded protein is CATSRDGQPGGAQHF.

The rearrangement joins TRBV7-2 to TRBJ2-5; TRBD1 aligns across 8 bases. Germline-derived CDR1 and CDR2 are SGHTA and FQGNSA. The ends lost 5 bases at V and 8 bases at J; junction bases unmatched: 7. The length of the CDR3 is 13 residues. The CDR3: CASSQIDRGTQYF. Here the CDR3 DNA reads TGTGCCAGCAGCCAGATAGACAGGGGCACCCAGTACTTC. Drawing the rest from reference TRBV7-2 and TRBJ2-5, the complete variable domain is GAGVSQSPSNKVTEKGKDVELRCDPISGHTALYWYRQSLGQGLEFLIYFQGNSAPDKSGLPSDRFSAERTGGSVSTLTIQRTQQEDSAVYLCASSQIDRGTQYFGPGTRLLVL.

A few counts support this clonotype. The rearrangement joins TRBV3-1 to TRBJ1-1; D possibly corresponds to TRBD1 (6 bases). Trimming shortened V by 2 bases and J by 5 bases, and 12 bases separated the two germline ends. Germline V gene data show CDR1 as LGHDT and CDR2 as YNNKEL (reference sequence). CDR3 length equals 14 residues. As DNA, the CDR3 is TGTGCCAGCAGCCAAAACACAGGGAGAACTGAAGCTTTCTTT. The encoded protein is CASSQNTGRTEAFF.

This chain connects TRBV6-5 to TRBJ2-3; D is tentatively TRBD1 or TRBD2 (5 bases each). V lost 2 bases to trimming and J lost 3 bases, with 18 bases between them. There are 17 residues in the CDR3. Germline loops: CDR1 MNHEY, CDR2 SVGAGI. The CDR3: CASSYRMPGPVTDTQYF. CDR3 nucleotides: TGTGCCAGCAGTTACAGAATGCCGGGACCCGTTACAGATACGCAGTATTTT.

This chain links TRBV12-3 or TRBV12-4 with TRBJ2-7, with 7 positions matching TRBD1. The CDR3 length is 14 residues. The trim removed 5 bases at V and 1 base at J, leaving 5 bases unmatched. The CDR3 DNA follows: TGTGCCAGCAGTCCAAACAGGGGATCCTACGAGCAGTACTTC. The encoded protein is CASSPNRGSYEQYF.

V and J are TRBV20-1 and TRBJ2-3; D not certain. Looked up from germline, CDR1 is DFQATT and CDR2 is SNEGSKA (reference sequence). V was cut by 2 bases and J by 1 base, with 7 bases left in between. This CDR3 spans 13 amino acids. CDR3 DNA sequence: TGCAGTGCTAGAAAGTGGGGCACAGATACGCAGTATTTT. Amino acids: CSARKWGTDTQYF.

J is TRBJ2-3 and V is TRBV6-1; 8 nucleotides align to TRBD2. The CDR3 spans 14 residues. V shed 2 bases and J 14 bases; nucleotides not matched to a gene: 12. CDR1 and CDR2 (germline): MNHNS, SASEGT. DNA of the CDR3: TGTGCCAGCAGTGAAACCCTGGCGGGGGGTAACGTGTATTTT. Translating gives CASSETLAGGNVYF.

The chain is built from TRBV5-1 and TRBJ2-3, with 8 bases aligning to TRBD1. The CDR3 has 15 residues. The germline V gene encodes CDR1 SGHRS and CDR2 YFSETQ. With V trimmed by 0 bases and J by 5 bases, 5 bases remained unmatched. CDR3 bases: TGCGCCAGCAGCTTGGCCATACAGGGGGGAGATACGCAGTATTTT. Translation: CASSLAIQGGDTQYF.

There are a few counts of this clonotype. The CDR3 DNA follows: TGTGCCAGCAGCCAAGATCCCGGTAAACGGTACTTC. It is translated as CASSQDPGKRYF. The J gene is TRBJ2-7, the V gene TRBV3-1, with unresolved D. This CDR3 is built from 12 residues. The V end was cut by 0 bases, the J end by 12 bases, with 12 bases between. CDR1 and CDR2 from the germline V gene are LGHDT and YNNKEL (reference sequence).

The table lists this clonotype with many counts. This sequence joins TRBV29-1 and TRBJ2-1; no reliable D call. Trimming took 3 bases from V and 6 from J, leaving 12 bases between them. Germline CDR1 SQVTM, CDR2 ANQGSEA. This CDR3 spans 13 amino acids. The CDR3 loop is CSVDRTPTNEQFF. CDR3 DNA sequence: TGCAGCGTTGACAGAACACCTACCAATGAGCAGTTCTTC.

This clonotype was seen only a few times. CDR3 sequence reads: CSVEYTAIGGDTQYF. The CDR3 coding sequence is TGCAGCGTTGAATATACAGCGATTGGGGGAGATACGCAGTATTTT. This sequence joins TRBV29-1 and TRBJ2-3; D tentatively fits TRBD1 or TRBD2 (5 bases each). Germline lookup yields CDR1 SQVTM and CDR2 ANQGSEA. The CDR3 loop spans 15 amino acids. V shed 2 bases and J shed 5 bases, with 17 bases lying between them.

At least ten counts were recorded for this clonotype. This chain links TRBV29-1 with TRBJ2-7; 12 bases fit TRBD2. Trimming at V came to 6 bases and at J to 2 bases, leaving 14 bases not matched to a gene. This CDR3 comprises 17 residues. Germline loops: CDR1 SQVTM, CDR2 ANQGSEA. The DNA for the CDR3 is TGCAGCGTGTTTGGACAGGGAGGACTAGCGGGGACCTACGAGCAGTACTTC. Translating gives CSVFGQGGLAGTYEQYF.

The chain has TRBV20-1 and TRBJ2-7, with D unclear. From germline, CDR1 is DFQATT and CDR2 SNEGSKA (reference sequence). The V and J ends lost 3 bases and 4 bases respectively, with 13 bases between them. The CDR3 totals 13 residues. The DNA of the CDR3 is TGCAGTGCTAGTGTCCAGGTAGCTTACGAGCAGTACTTC. It translates to CSASVQVAYEQYF.

J is TRBJ1-2 and V is TRBV12-3 or TRBV12-4; the match to TRBD1 covers 7 bases. V lost 4 bases, J lost 5 bases, and 7 bases stayed unmatched. CDR3 length: 14 amino acids. For the CDR3, the DNA is TGTGCCAGCAGTTCCTCGACAGGGTGGTATGGCTACACCTTC. Its translation is CASSSSTGWYGYTF.

This chain links TRBV2 with TRBJ2-2; the D is unclear. Per germline, CDR1 SNHLY and CDR2 FYNNEI. There are 13 residues in the CDR3. V gave up 6 bases and J gave up 4 bases, with 9 bases separating them. The CDR3 DNA reads as TGTGCCAGCAGCCCTTGGGGCACCGGGGAGCTGTTTTTT. Translating it yields CASSPWGTGELFF.

The chain combines TRBV9 with TRBJ2-3, with D possibly matching TRBD2 (5 bases). The CDR3 runs to 15 residues. Trimming cost V 4 bases and J 4 bases, with 16 bases left between them. Germline CDR1 SGDLS, CDR2 YYNGEE. The CDR3: CASSPDVGVPDTQYF. The CDR3 coding sequence is TGTGCCAGCAGCCCGGACGTCGGGGTTCCAGATACGCAGTATTTT.